The following is a TCR beta chain sequence with its context. Data came from immunoSEQ multiplex PCR; TCRdb stores just in-frame clones and leaves some out. The repertoire consists of 150,000 to 200,000 clones, with around 94% occurring once and the leading ten covering approximately 1.5%. V was pared by 0 bases and J by 0 bases, with 8 bases of the junction left unmatched. In germline, CDR1 is SGHNT, CDR2 YYREEE (reference sequence). This CDR3 region has 18 residues. This record comes from a study of control samples from healthy donors and cancer patients. The sequence was obtained from a young man in good health. This chain uses TRBV5-4 with TRBJ1-2, with 10 bases aligning to TRBD1. Specimen: blood. The CDR3 coding sequence is TGTGCCAGCAGCTTGGGAATCCGGGACAGGGGTGCTAACTATGGCTACACCTTC. Protein product: CASSLGIRDRGANYGYTF.